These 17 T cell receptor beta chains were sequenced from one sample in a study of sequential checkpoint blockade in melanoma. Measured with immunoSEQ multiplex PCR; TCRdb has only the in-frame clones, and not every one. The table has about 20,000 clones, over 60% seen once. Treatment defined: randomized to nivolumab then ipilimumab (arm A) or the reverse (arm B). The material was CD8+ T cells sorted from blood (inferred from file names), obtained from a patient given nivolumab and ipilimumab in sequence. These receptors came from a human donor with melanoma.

In DNA, the CDR3 is TGTGCCAGCAGCTTGGGAGGGTACCCCTACGAGCAGTACTTC. It yields the protein CASSLGGYPYEQYF. The rearrangement uses TRBV27 and TRBJ2-7; 7 bases map to TRBD2. V was clipped by 6 bases and J by 2 bases; unmatched bases: 7. This CDR3 spans 14 amino acids. Germline CDR1 MNHEY, CDR2 SMNVEV (reference sequence).

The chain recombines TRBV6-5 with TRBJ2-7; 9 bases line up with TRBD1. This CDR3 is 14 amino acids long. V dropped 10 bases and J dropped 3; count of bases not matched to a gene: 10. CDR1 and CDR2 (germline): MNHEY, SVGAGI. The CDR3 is CATGLRDRVYEQYF. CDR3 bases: TGTGCCACCGGACTCCGGGACAGGGTCTACGAGCAGTACTTC.

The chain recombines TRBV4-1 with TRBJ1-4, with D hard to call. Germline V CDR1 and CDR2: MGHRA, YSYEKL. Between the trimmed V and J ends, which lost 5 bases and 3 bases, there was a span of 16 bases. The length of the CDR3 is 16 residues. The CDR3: CASSVGRERANEKLFF. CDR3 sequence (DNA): TGCGCCAGCAGCGTCGGGAGGGAGAGGGCTAATGAAAAACTGTTTTTT.

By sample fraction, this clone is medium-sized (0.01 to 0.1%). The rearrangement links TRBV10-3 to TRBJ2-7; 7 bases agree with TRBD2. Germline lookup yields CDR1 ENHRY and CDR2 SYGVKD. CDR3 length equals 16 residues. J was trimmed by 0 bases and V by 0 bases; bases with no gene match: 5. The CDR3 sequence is CAISESIGGSSYEQYF. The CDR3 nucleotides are TGTGCCATCAGTGAGTCGATCGGGGGGAGCTCCTACGAGCAGTACTTC.

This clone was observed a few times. The CDR3 nucleotides are TGTGCCAGCAGTGGACAACTCGGACAGGGGGCGCGATATTCCGCTGGGGCCAACGTCCTGACTTTC. This translates into CASSGQLGQGARYSAGANVLTF. The chain carries TRBV27 and TRBJ2-6; 11 bases fit TRBD1. Germline loops: CDR1 MNHEY, CDR2 SMNVEV (reference sequence). This CDR3 spans 22 amino acids. V lost 5 bases and J lost 2; bases outside the gene matches: 20.

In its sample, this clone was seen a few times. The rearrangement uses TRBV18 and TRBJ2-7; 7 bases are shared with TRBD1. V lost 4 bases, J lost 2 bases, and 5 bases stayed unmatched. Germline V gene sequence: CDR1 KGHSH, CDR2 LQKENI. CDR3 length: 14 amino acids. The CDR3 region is CASSQPGQTYEQYF. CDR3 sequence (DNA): TGTGCCAGCTCACAACCGGGACAGACCTACGAGCAGTACTTC.

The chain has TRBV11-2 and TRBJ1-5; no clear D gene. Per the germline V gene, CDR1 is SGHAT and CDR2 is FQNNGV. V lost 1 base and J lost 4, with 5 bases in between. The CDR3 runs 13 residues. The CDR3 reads CASSLARNQPQHF. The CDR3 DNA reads TGTGCCAGCAGCTTAGCTCGGAATCAGCCCCAGCATTTT.

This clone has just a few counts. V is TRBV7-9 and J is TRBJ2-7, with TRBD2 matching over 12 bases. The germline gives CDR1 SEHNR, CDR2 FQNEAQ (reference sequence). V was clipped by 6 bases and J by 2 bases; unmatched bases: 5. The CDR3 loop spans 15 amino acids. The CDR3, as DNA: TGTGCCAGCAGTCGGACTAGCGGGGCCACCTACGAGCAGTACTTC. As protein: CASSRTSGATYEQYF.

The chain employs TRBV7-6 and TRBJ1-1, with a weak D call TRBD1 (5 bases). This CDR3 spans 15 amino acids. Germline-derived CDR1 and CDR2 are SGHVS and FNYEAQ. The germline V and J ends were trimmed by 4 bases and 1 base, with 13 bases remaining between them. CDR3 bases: TGTGCCAGCAGCTCTGACAGTGCCCGGAACACTGAAGCTTTCTTT. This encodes CASSSDSARNTEAFF.

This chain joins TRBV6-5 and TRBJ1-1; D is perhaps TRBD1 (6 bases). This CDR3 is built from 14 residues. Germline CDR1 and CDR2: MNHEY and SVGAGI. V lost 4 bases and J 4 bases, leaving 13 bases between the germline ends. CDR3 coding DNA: TGTGCCAGCAGTTTAGGGGGTCTGGGCACTGAAGCTTTCTTT. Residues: CASSLGGLGTEAFF.

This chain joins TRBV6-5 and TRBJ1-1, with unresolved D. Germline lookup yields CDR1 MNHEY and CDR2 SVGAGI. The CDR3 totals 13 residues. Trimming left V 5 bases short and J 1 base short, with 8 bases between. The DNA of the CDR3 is TGTGCCAGCAGTGTGGGAGAGAACACTGAAGCTTTCTTT. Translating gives CASSVGENTEAFF.

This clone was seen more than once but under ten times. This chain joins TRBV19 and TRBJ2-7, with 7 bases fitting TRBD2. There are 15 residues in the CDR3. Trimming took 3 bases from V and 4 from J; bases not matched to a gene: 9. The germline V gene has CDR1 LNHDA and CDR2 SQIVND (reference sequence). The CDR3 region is CASSIGGGPGYEQYF. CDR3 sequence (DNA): TGTGCCAGTAGTATTGGGGGAGGGCCTGGGTACGAGCAGTACTTC. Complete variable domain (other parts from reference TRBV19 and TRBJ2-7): DGGITQSPKYLFRKEGQNVTLSCEQNLNHDAMYWYRQDPGQGLRLIYYSQIVNDFQKGDIAEGYSVSREKKESFPLTVTSAQKNPTAFYLCASSIGGGPGYEQYFGPGTRLTVT.

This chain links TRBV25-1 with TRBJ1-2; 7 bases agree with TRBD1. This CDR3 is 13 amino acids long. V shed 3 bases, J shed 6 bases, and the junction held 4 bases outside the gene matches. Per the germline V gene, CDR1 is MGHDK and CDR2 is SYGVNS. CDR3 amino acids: CASSDNRGDGYTF. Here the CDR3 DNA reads TGTGCCAGCAGTGATAACAGGGGAGATGGCTACACCTTC.

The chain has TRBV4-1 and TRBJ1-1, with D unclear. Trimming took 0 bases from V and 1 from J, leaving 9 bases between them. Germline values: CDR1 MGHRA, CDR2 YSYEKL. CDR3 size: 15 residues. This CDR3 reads CASSQDGGRNTEAFF. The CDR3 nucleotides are TGCGCCAGCAGCCAAGATGGAGGTAGGAACACTGAAGCTTTCTTT.

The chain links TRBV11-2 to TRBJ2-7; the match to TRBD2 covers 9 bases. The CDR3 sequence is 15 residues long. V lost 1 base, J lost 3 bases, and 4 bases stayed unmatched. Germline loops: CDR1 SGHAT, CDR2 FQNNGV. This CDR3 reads CASSLGAAGGYEQYF. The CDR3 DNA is TGTGCCAGCAGCTTAGGGGCAGCGGGGGGCTACGAGCAGTACTTC.

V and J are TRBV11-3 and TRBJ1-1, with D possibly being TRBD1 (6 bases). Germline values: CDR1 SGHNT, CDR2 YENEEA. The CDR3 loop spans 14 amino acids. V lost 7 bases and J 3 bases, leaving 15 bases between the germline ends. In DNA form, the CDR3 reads TGTGCCAGCACCACCCCAGGGGTGGACACTGAAGCTTTCTTT. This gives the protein CASTTPGVDTEAFF.

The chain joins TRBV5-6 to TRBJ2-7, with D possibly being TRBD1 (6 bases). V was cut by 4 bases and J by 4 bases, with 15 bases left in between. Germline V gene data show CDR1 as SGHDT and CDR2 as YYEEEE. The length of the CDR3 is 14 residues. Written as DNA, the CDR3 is TGTGCCAGCAGCAACAACAGGGTTGGTTACGAGCAGTACTTC. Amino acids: CASSNNRVGYEQYF. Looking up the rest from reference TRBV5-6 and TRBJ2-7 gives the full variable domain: DAGVTQSPTHLIKTRGQQVTLRCSPKSGHDTVSWYQQALGQGPQFIFQYYEEEERQRGNFPDRFSGHQFPNYSSELNVNALLLGDSALYLCASSNNRVGYEQYFGPGTRLTVT.